The 13 T cell receptor beta chains listed next were all sequenced from one sample in a study of Ad26.COV2.S vaccination and SARS-CoV-2 variants. Documented treatment: around 19 received Ad26.COV2.S at low or high dose, single or two shots; about 5 received placebo; per-sample allocation not given. Day 63 following the first vaccine or placebo injection was when the samples were taken. Data came from immunoSEQ multiplex PCR; TCRdb stores just in-frame clones and leaves some out. Of over 400,000 clones in the sample, roughly 89% were seen once. The starting material was peripheral blood, obtained in a trial of Ad26.COV2.S vaccine versus placebo. These receptors originate from a person between 18 and 65 years old who received the Ad26.COV2.S COVID-19 vaccine or a placebo.

This clone was detected a few times. V gene TRBV7-9 combines with J gene TRBJ1-2; D uncertain. The CDR3 runs 13 residues. V was clipped by 4 bases and J by 6 bases, with 12 bases between them. Per germline, CDR1 SEHNR and CDR2 FQNEAQ (reference sequence). CDR3 in amino acids: CASSSDAWDGYTF. CDR3 sequence (DNA): TGTGCCAGCAGCTCTGACGCCTGGGATGGCTACACCTTC.

This clone was detected only once. The chain recombines TRBV24-1 with TRBJ2-3; D possibly corresponds to TRBD2 (6 bases). The germline V and J ends were trimmed by 3 bases and 1 base, with 13 bases remaining between them. Germline V gene lookup returns CDR1 KGHDR and CDR2 SFDVKD. This CDR3 spans 16 amino acids. The CDR3 nucleotides are TGTGCCACCAGTGATCCGGGGGAAGGTGGCACAGATACGCAGTATTTT. Encoded protein: CATSDPGEGGTDTQYF.

The rearrangement links TRBV20-1 to TRBJ2-1; D may be TRBD1 (5 bases). This CDR3 is 13 amino acids long. The germline V and J ends were trimmed by 3 bases and 3 bases, with 9 bases remaining between them. Per the germline V gene, CDR1 is DFQATT and CDR2 is SNEGSKA (reference sequence). The CDR3 here is CSASSGNYNEQFF. CDR3 DNA: TGCAGTGCTAGTTCAGGGAACTACAATGAGCAGTTCTTC.

The rearrangement joins TRBV30 to TRBJ2-5; possibly TRBD1 or TRBD2 for D (5 bases each). This CDR3 spans 13 amino acids. CDR1 is GTSNPN and CDR2 is SVGIG in the germline V gene (reference sequence). Trimming took off 5 bases at V and 3 bases at J, with 13 bases between the two ends. For the CDR3, the DNA is TGTGCCTGGGGCCCGGGGCGGGAAGAGACCCAGTACTTC. It encodes CAWGPGREETQYF.

CDR3 residues: CATSSEDRGREQPQHF. CDR3 coding DNA: TGTGCCACCAGCAGTGAGGACAGGGGGCGGGAGCAGCCCCAGCATTTT. The chain combines TRBV15 with TRBJ1-5; 11 bases agree with TRBD1. Germline V gene data show CDR1 as LNHNV and CDR2 as YYDKDF (reference sequence). The V gene end was trimmed by 3 bases and the J gene end by 7 bases; junction bases not matched to a gene: 8. This CDR3 is built from 16 residues.

This chain uses TRBV19 with TRBJ1-1, with D tentatively TRBD1 (5 bases). The CDR3 sequence is 15 residues long. V lost 4 bases to trimming and J lost 0 bases, with 12 bases between them. The V gene's germline CDR1 is LNHDA and CDR2 SQIVND (reference sequence). CDR3 residues: CASSSPGRMNTEAFF. The CDR3 DNA follows: TGTGCCAGTAGTAGCCCGGGACGGATGAACACTGAAGCTTTCTTT.

The rearrangement uses TRBV6-5 and TRBJ1-4; tentative D call: TRBD1 (5 bases). Germline V gene lookup returns CDR1 MNHEY and CDR2 SVGAGI. The CDR3 contains 16 residues. The V and J ends lost 2 bases and 6 bases respectively, with 16 bases between them. The CDR3 sequence: CASSYPRDGRYEKLFF. The CDR3 bases are TGTGCCAGCAGTTACCCCCGGGACGGGAGATATGAAAAACTGTTTTTT.

V and J are TRBV9 and TRBJ1-6; D possibly corresponds to TRBD1 (6 bases). Germline CDR1 and CDR2: SGDLS and YYNGEE. The V end was cut by 3 bases, the J end by 7 bases, with 11 bases between. The CDR3 length is 14 residues. The CDR3 here is CASSEGVGNSPLHF. The CDR3, as DNA: TGTGCCAGCAGCGAGGGGGTGGGAAATTCACCCCTCCACTTT.

The DNA of the CDR3 is TGCGCCAGCAGCCAAGGGCCCCGGGACAGGTCTCCTTCTAACTATGGCTACACCTTC. It yields the protein CASSQGPRDRSPSNYGYTF. The V call is TRBV4-1, the J call TRBJ1-2, with 8 nucleotides matching TRBD1. The V gene end was trimmed by 1 base and the J gene end by 0 bases; junction bases not matched to a gene: 13. The length of the CDR3 is 19 residues. Germline values: CDR1 MGHRA, CDR2 YSYEKL.

The gene calls are TRBV7-9 and TRBJ2-1; D is possibly TRBD2 (5 bases). Trimming shortened V by 5 bases and J by 5 bases, and 10 bases separated the two germline ends. There are 13 residues in the CDR3. The V gene's germline CDR1 is SEHNR and CDR2 FQNEAQ (reference sequence). The CDR3 DNA follows: TGTGCCAGCAGCACTAGTCCAAACAATGAGCAGTTCTTC. This gives the protein CASSTSPNNEQFF.

The V call is TRBV28, the J call TRBJ2-3; D perhaps matches TRBD2 (5 bases). Germline-derived CDR1 and CDR2 are MDHEN and SYDVKM. Deletions cut 6 bases from V and 0 bases from J, with 13 bases between. The CDR3 is 15 amino acids. This CDR3 reads CASSFRGPSTDTQYF. The CDR3 coding sequence is TGTGCCAGCAGCTTCCGGGGTCCTAGCACAGATACGCAGTATTTT.

This chain joins TRBV5-1 and TRBJ2-1; D perhaps matches TRBD1 (5 bases). With 4 bases removed from V and 1 base from J, the gap between germline ends came to 9 bases. The germline gives CDR1 SGHRS, CDR2 YFSETQ. This CDR3 is built from 14 residues. Written as DNA, the CDR3 is TGCGCCAGCAGCATAGGGGTTTCCTACAATGAGCAGTTCTTC. As protein: CASSIGVSYNEQFF.

V usage is TRBV14 and J usage is TRBJ2-1; 9 bases are a match to TRBD2. Germline lookup yields CDR1 SGHDN and CDR2 FVKESK. V shed 2 bases, J shed 6 bases, and the junction held 11 bases outside the gene matches. The CDR3 has 17 residues. CDR3 in DNA: TGTGCCAGCAGCCAAATCCTAGCGGGATTGGGGGGCAATGAGCAGTTCTTC. Protein product: CASSQILAGLGGNEQFF.